This TCR beta chain originates from a study of cytomegalovirus exposure and HLA in healthy donors. Study-wide background: Clustering assigned approximately 79% of the approximately 400 genotyped donors to the Caucasian-associated ancestry cluster.

The CDR3 runs 16 residues. The V gene's germline CDR1 is SGHRS and CDR2 YFSETQ. Unmatched junction bases numbered 8, after V lost 3 bases and J lost 2 bases. Study results and limitations: The authors later linked a missense DCLRE1C variant to TCR beta V- and J-gene trimming. As confirmed in vitro, a few CMV-associated chains were specific for CMV antigens.

The PCR employed 60 Vbeta primers together with 13 Jbeta primers. Measured with immunoSEQ multiplex PCR; TCRdb has only the in-frame clones, and not every one. The sample includes approximately 140,000 clones. Among the donors, all were healthy bone marrow donors. Notes on this clone: The antigen is not known.

This sequence joins TRBV5-1 and TRBJ2-5; 9 bases are shared with TRBD1. The sequence came from a woman younger than 30 in good health and CMV-seronegative. Material for sequencing was PBMCs. For the CDR3, the DNA is TGCGCCAGCAGCTCCGGACAGGGGATGGCACAAGAGACCCAGTACTTC. Translated, it gives CASSSGQGMAQETQYF.